This entry describes one TCR beta chain. Under the authors' procedure: From reference gene primer amplification, estimates of nucleated cell counts were derived. The method was immunoSEQ multiplex PCR; TCRdb's version includes in-frame clones alone and lacks a portion of them. V and J calls and clone size come straight from that table; D and trimming were deduced from the DNA. Of under 250,000 clones listed, roughly 88% were seen once; the top ten hold roughly 12%. This specimen belongs to a study of blood T cell repertoires in COVID-19. The wider study: Italy, Spain and the United States were the sources of the convalescent and acute COVID-19 samples.

The clonotype originates from an elderly man with acute or convalescent COVID-19. Sequenced: peripheral blood.

CDR3 DNA sequence: TGTGCCAGCAGCGTAGACAGGGGGCTGTATGAGCAGTACTTC. This sequence encodes CASSVDRGLYEQYF. V usage is TRBV9 and J usage is TRBJ2-7; TRBD1 matches at 9 bases. The germline V gene has CDR1 SGDLS and CDR2 YYNGEE. This CDR3 has 14 amino acids. Trimming at V came to 0 bases and at J to 7 bases, leaving 5 bases not matched to a gene.